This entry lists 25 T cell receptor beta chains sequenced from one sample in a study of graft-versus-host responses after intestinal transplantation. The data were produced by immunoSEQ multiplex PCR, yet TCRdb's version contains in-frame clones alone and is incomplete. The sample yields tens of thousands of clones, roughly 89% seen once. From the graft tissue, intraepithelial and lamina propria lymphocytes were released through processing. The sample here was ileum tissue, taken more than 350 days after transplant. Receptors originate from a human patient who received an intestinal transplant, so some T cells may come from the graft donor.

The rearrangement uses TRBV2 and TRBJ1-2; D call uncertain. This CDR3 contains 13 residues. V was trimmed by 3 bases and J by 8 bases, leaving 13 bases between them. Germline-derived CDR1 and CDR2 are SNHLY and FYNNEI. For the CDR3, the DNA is TGTGCCAGCAGTGACAGGCAGCGTGAAGGCTACACCTTC. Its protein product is CASSDRQREGYTF.

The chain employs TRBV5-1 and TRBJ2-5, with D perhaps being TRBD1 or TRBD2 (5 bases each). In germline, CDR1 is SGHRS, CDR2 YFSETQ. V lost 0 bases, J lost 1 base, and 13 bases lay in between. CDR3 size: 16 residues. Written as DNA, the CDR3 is TGCGCCAGCAGCTTGGCGTTAGGGGAGTTCCAAGAGACCCAGTACTTC. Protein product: CASSLALGEFQETQYF.

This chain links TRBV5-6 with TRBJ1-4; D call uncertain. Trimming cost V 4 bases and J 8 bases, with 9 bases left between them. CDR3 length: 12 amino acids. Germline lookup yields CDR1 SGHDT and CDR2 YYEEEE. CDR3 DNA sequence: TGTGCCAGCAGCGGAACGGGGGAAAAACTGTTTTTT. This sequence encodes CASSGTGEKLFF.

CDR3 in DNA: TGTGCCAGCAGTGAAGCGGTTCCAGGGAGCTCCTACGAGCAGTACTTC. It specifies CASSEAVPGSSYEQYF. The rearrangement joins TRBV6-1 to TRBJ2-5; possibly TRBD1 or TRBD2 for D (5 bases each). The J call could be wrong; TRBJ2-7 is a better fit for the DNA end. CDR1 and CDR2 (germline): MNHNS, SASEGT. The CDR3 is made up of 16 amino acids.

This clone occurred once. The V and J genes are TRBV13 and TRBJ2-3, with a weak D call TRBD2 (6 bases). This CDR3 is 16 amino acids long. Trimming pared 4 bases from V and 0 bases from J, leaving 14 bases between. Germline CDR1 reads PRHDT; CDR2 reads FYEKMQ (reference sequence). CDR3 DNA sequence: TGTGCCAGCAGCTCAGTACGGGGACTTAGCACAGATACGCAGTATTTT. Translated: CASSSVRGLSTDTQYF. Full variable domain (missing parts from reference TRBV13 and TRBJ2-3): AAGVIQSPRHLIKEKRETATLKCYPIPRHDTVYWYQQGPGQDPQFLISFYEKMQSDKGSIPDRFSAQQFSDYHSELNMSSLELGDSALYFCASSSVRGLSTDTQYFGPGTRLTVL.

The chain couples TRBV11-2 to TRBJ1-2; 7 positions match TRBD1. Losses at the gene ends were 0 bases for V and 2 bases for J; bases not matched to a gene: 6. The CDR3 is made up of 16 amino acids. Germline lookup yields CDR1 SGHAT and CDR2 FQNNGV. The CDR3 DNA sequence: TGTGCCAGCAGCTTAGACCGACAGGGATTCAACTATGGCTACACCTTC. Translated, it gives CASSLDRQGFNYGYTF. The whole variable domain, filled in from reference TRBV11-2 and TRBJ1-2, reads EAGVAQSPRYKIIEKRQSVAFWCNPISGHATLYWYQQILGQGPKLLIQFQNNGVVDDSQLPKDRFSAERLKGVDSTLKIQPAKLEDSAVYLCASSLDRQGFNYGYTFGSGTRLTVV.

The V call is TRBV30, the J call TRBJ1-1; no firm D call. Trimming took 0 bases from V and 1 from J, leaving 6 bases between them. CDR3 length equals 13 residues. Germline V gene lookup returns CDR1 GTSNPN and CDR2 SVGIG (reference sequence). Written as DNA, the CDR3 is TGTGCCTGGAGTGTACTCAGGAACACTGAAGCTTTCTTT. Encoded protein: CAWSVLRNTEAFF.

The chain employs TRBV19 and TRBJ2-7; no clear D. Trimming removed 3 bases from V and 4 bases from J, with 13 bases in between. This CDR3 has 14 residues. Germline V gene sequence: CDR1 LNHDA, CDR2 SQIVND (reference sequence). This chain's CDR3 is CASSIFWQAYEQYF. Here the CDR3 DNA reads TGTGCCAGTAGTATTTTTTGGCAAGCTTACGAGCAGTACTTC.

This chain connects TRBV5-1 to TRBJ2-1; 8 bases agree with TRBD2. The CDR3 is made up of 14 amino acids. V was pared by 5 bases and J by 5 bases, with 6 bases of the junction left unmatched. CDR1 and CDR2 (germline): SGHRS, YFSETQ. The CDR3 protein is CASRKSGGNNEQFF. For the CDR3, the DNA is TGCGCCAGCAGAAAGAGCGGGGGAAACAATGAGCAGTTCTTC.

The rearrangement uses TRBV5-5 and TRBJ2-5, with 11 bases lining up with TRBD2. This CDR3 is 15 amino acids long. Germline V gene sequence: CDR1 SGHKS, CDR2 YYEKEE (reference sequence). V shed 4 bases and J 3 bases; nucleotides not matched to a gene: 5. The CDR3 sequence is CASSPEGLAEETQYF. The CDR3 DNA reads TGTGCCAGCAGCCCCGAGGGACTAGCGGAAGAGACCCAGTACTTC.

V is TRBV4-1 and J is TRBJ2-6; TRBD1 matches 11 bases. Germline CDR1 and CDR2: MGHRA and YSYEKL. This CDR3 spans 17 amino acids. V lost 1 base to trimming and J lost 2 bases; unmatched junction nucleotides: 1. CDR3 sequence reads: CASSQGTGGAGANVLTF. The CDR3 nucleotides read TGCGCCAGCAGCCAAGGGACAGGGGGCGCTGGGGCCAACGTCCTGACTTTC.

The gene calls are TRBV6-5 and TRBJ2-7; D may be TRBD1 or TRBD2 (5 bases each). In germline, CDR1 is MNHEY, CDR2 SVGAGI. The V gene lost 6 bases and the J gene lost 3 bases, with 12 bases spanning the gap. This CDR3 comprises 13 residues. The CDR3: CASRTRDLYEQYF. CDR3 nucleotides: TGTGCCAGCAGAACACGGGACCTCTACGAGCAGTACTTC.

The CDR3 DNA is TGCGCCAGCAGCCAAGATCACAGCACAGATACGCAGTATTTT. It specifies CASSQDHSTDTQYF. The chain uses TRBV4-1 and TRBJ2-3; no clear D. V was shortened by 0 bases and J by 0 bases, with 4 bases between the two germline ends. Germline V gene lookup returns CDR1 MGHRA and CDR2 YSYEKL. CDR3 length: 14 residues.

The CDR3 is CASSLAGTRGTDTQYF. The CDR3 DNA sequence: TGTGCCAGCAGCTTGGCTGGGACTAGAGGAACAGATACGCAGTATTTT. This rearrangement joins TRBV5-4 to TRBJ2-3; 8 bases agree with TRBD2. The germline V gene encodes CDR1 SGHNT and CDR2 YYREEE (reference sequence). V gave up 0 bases and J gave up 3 bases; unmatched junction bases: 6. CDR3 length: 16 amino acids.

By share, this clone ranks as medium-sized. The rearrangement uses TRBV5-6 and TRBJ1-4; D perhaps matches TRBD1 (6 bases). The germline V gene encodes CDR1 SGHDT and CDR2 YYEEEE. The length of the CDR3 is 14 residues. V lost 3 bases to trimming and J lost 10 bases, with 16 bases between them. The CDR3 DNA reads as TGTGCCAGCAGCTGGGGCCAGGGGTCACGAAAACTGTTTTTT. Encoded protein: CASSWGQGSRKLFF.

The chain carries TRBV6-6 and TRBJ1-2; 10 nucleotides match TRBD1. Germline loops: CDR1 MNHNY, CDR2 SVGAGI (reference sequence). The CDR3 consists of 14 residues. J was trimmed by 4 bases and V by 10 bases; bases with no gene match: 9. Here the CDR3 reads CATRGDRGLYGYTF. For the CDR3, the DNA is TGTGCCACCCGGGGGGACAGGGGCCTCTATGGCTACACCTTC.

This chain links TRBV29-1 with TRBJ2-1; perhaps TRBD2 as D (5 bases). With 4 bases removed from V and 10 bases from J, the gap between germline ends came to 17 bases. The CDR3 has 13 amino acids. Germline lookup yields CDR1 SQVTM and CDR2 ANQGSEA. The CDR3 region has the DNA TGCAGCGTTGGGCAGGTCGGCGAGGGCGAGCAGTTCTTC. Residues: CSVGQVGEGEQFF.

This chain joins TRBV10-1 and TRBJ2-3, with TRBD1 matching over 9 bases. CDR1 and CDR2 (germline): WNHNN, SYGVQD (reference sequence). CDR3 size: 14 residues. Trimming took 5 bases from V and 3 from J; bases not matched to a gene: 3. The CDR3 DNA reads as TGCGCCAGCAGTAAAGGACAGGGGACAGATACGCAGTATTTT. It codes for CASSKGQGTDTQYF.

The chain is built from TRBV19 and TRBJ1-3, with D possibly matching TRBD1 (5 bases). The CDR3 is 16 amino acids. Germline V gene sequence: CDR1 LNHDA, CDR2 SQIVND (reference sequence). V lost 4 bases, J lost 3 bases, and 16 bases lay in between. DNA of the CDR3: TGTGCCAGTAGTACTGGCGGAGGGGTTTATGGAAACACCATATATTTT. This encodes CASSTGGGVYGNTIYF.

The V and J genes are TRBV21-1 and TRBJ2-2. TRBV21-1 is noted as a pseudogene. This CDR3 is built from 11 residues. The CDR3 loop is CASPMVGELFF. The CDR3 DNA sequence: TGTGCCAGCCCGATGGTCGGGGAGCTGTTTTTT.

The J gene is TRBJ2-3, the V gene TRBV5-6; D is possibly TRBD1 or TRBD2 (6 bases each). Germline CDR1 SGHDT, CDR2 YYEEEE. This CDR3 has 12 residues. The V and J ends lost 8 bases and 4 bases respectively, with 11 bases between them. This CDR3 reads CASKGGSDTQYF. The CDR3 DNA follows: TGTGCCAGTAAAGGGGGGTCAGATACGCAGTATTTT.

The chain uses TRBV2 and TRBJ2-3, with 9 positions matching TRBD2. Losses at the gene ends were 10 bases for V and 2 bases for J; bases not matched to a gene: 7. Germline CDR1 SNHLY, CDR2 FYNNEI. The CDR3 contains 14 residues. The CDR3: CATLAGVNTDTQYF. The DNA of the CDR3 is TGTGCCACTTTAGCGGGGGTGAACACAGATACGCAGTATTTT.

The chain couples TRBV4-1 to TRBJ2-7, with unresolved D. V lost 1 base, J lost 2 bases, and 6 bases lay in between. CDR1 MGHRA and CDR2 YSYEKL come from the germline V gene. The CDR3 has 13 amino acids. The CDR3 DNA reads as TGCGCCAGCAGCCAAGGGGTGGCCTACGAGCAGTACTTC. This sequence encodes CASSQGVAYEQYF.

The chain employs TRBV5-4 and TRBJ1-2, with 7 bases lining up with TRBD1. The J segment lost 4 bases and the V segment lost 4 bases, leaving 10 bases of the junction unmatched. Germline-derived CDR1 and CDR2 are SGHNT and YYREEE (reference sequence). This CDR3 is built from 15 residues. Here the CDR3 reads CASSPGRGPGYGYTF. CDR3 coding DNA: TGTGCCAGCAGCCCCGGGAGGGGGCCCGGCTATGGCTACACCTTC.

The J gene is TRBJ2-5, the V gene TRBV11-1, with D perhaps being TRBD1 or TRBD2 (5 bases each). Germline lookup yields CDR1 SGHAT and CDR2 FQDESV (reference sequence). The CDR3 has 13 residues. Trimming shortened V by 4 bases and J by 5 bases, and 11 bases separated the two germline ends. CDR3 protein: CASSWGREETQYF. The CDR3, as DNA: TGTGCCAGCAGCTGGGGACGCGAGGAGACCCAGTACTTC. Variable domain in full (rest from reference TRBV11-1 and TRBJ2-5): EAEVAQSPRYKITEKSQAVAFWCDPISGHATLYWYRQILGQGPELLVQFQDESVVDDSQLPKDRFSAERLKGVDSTLKIQPAELGDSAMYLCASSWGREETQYFGPGTRLLVL.